This TCR beta chain was identified in a study of T cell repertoires in cytomegalovirus infection. Looking at the study overall: An indication of both CMV infection and matching HLA type came from public TCR beta signatures.

V was shortened by 5 bases and J by 0 bases, with 11 bases between the two germline ends. There are 14 residues in the CDR3. CDR1 is LNHDA and CDR2 is SQIVND in the germline V gene (reference sequence). TCRdb ran MiXCR on the reads and lists one entry per CDR3 protein. The sample gives 150,000 to 200,000 distinct CDR3 sequences, approximately 19% of which show up once; about 2.9% is in the top ten. Overall study findings and caveats: Carriage of CMV together with the relevant HLA was identifiable through cumulative public TCR beta family frequency. HLA-C-restricted TCR beta clonotypes specific for CMV led the ex vivo response.

Notes on this clonotype: What it recognizes is unknown.

The chain has TRBV19 and TRBJ2-7; D tentatively fits TRBD1 or TRBD2 (6 bases each). The sample was PBMCs. The receptor comes from a human donor in good health (CMV status not recorded). Some clones in this sample may be carry-over from other donors' samples. The CDR3 DNA reads TGTGCCAGTAGTGACCGGGGGCCCTCCTACGAGCAGTACTTC. Translation: CASSDRGPSYEQYF.